This record concerns one T cell receptor (beta chain) sequence. Its specific antigen is unknown. No base quality values were provided; no much bigger clone lies one nucleotide off. According to the germline V gene, CDR1 reads SGHVS and CDR2 reads FQNEAQ. Trimming at the junction amounts to 1 base on V and 5 bases on J, and the germline ends lie 6 bases apart. The CDR3, cysteine through phenylalanine, is 13 amino acids long. Only the CDR3 portion is preserved as DNA: 39 bases, with reading frame beginning at the first base. The cohort consisted of 670 or so healthy bone marrow donors. All cohort members were sampled while nominally healthy, although unrecorded immune exposures were likely present. The donor was CMV seropositive and belonged to the group of about 290 seropositive cohort members. A peripheral blood sample was collected from each donor, and TCR beta sequencing was performed on peripheral blood mononuclear cells. The Qiagen DNeasy Blood Extraction Kit was used to extract genomic DNA from the blood cell samples.

This sample is drawn from a study of cytomegalovirus exposure and HLA in healthy donors (TCRdb year 2017). Describing the broader study: An earlier analysis of approximately 640 of the donors reported approximately 290 Gb of sequence data and roughly 110 million unique TCR beta sequences from roughly 200 million T cells. An early release that covered 640 HLA-typed donors contained approximately 300 gigabases of sequencing data and 85 million to 100 million unique TCR sequences. Among the approximately 400 genotyped donors, 81% belonged to the genetic ancestry cluster associated with self-reported Caucasian donors. The study aimed to test whether signatures of past pathogen exposure could be identified by cataloging public T cell receptors. The T cell repertoires of 666 subjects were profiled by immunosequencing and related to cytomegalovirus serostatus. A separate validation cohort of roughly 130 different subjects was used in addition to the approximately 700-subject first cohort. High-throughput TCR immunosequencing, statistical association of individual TCRs with disease status, and machine learning were combined to predict cytomegalovirus infection status. A later analysis re-analyzed previously published TCR beta repertoires from roughly 600 donors and added high-resolution HLA genotyping to study TCR occurrence patterns. In the later analysis, no new phenotypic data were used to find candidate immune exposures; instead, reliance was placed on TCR beta sequences and their occurrence across donors. In an earlier analysis of roughly 540 of the donors, high-throughput TCR beta sequencing was used to judge whether each TCR beta V gene segment behaved as functional or pseudogenic. Donor age, sex, ethnicity and CMV serostatus were collected together with the repertoire data. In a later genetic analysis, genome-wide SNP genotypes for about 55% of the 666 donors were used, and that subset was treated as a discovery cohort. All discovery cohort repertoires had been generated on a single sequencing platform. HLA typing covered class I and class II loci at four-digit resolution. Typing coverage differed by locus: A, B, C, DRB1 and DQB1 were typed in roughly 620-640 donors, DQA1 in roughly 500, DPA1 in 606, and DPB1 in about 450. Several DR-DQ haplotypes were handled as single units for association and clustering because linkage in the cohort was strong. Among some 400 genotyped donors of the cohort, an average of roughly 240,000 unique TCR beta nucleotide sequences were sequenced per donor, 15% to 20% of them non-productive.

Points the paper makes about the study in general: A group of highly shared sequence variants was considered likely to be a technical artifact of the sequencing pipeline. A further reported finding was that TCR beta sequences accurately predicted the HLA-A and HLA-B alleles for most subjects in the first cohort. HLA typing was unavailable for some donors at each locus, so association tests used only the typed subset. At a false discovery rate of 0.05, a later analysis linked 16,000 or so TCR beta sequences to specific HLA alleles. Three of the identified cytomegalovirus-associated TCR beta chains were confirmed in vitro to be specific for cytomegalovirus antigens. Presence/absence analyses assumed roughly uniform sequencing depth across donors, an assumption that may not hold. Some IMGT-functional V segments, including TRBV6-2 and TRBV6-3, could not be told apart with the 87-base-pair reads, so those segments were excluded. In the study, some 180 TCR beta chains were listed as associated with cytomegalovirus. According to the authors, the approach could potentially be generalized to other disease states and immunological phenotypes. In both the original and validation cohorts, the classifier was reported to diagnose cytomegalovirus status with high specificity and sensitivity. In a later analysis, TCR association rates were found to vary across HLA loci, with the most associated TCRs seen for DRB1 alleles and the fewest for HLA-C alleles. Because counts were too low, roughly 16 rarely observed V segments, including chromosome 9 orphons, were excluded from the earlier analysis of 587 of the donors. A later genetic analysis reported fewer N-insertions in productive TCRs among donors in an Asian-associated ancestry cluster than the approximately 700-donor mean. When HLA alleles, especially DR and DQ, strongly co-occurred, TCR associations were difficult to assign to individual alleles. A later genetic analysis associated a missense DCLRE1C variant with V-gene and J-gene trimming of TCR beta chains, and an independent cohort replicated the association. A later analysis found that most CMV-associated TCR beta chains appeared HLA-restricted, with HLA associations seemingly driven largely by CMV exposure. A later analysis found that HLA-associated TCR beta chains were more clonally expanded and had lower generation probabilities than equally common non-associated chains. The cohort was sequenced for TCR beta chains only, and without alpha or paired-chain data the features that could be detected were limited. Correlated functional status among segregating V segments might be attributable to linkage disequilibrium, but an unknown experimental factor could not be ruled out. While some public TCRs were present in many individuals, most TCR sequences turned up only very rarely across donors. Broadly in line with IMGT annotations, most TCR beta V segments showed up in productive rearrangements about 87% or about 30% of the time in an earlier analysis of several hundred of the donors. Immune exposure information for the cohort was limited to CMV serostatus. According to a later analysis, parvovirus B19, influenza, CMV and Epstein-Barr virus appeared linked to several top co-occurrence clusters.

The protocol used for the library was the immunoSEQ multiplex PCR assay. A mixture of 60 forward primers for TCR Vbeta segments and 13 reverse primers for TCR Jbeta segments was used in the multiplex PCR. The CDR3 region of rearranged TCR beta genes was amplified from genomic DNA with a multiplex PCR assay. The amplified TCR beta libraries were sequenced on the Illumina HiSeq System as 87-base-pair reads. The study's processing was this. A later analysis counted tens of millions of unique TCR beta chains across the 650 to 700 repertoires, and some 11 million of these chains were shared by at least two donors. Raw reads were error-corrected and collapsed into unique sequences by a nearest-neighbor algorithm in which closely related sequences were merged to remove PCR and sequencing errors. CDR3 sequences were aligned to IMGT reference sequences to assign V, D and J gene segments. Each retained sequence needed at least a six-nucleotide match to both a V gene segment and a J gene segment. Rearrangements were called productive when the CDR3 lacked stop codons and stayed in frame with V and J; all others were non-productive. Following IMGT convention, CDR3 was defined as the stretch from the second conserved V-encoded cysteine up to the conserved J-encoded phenylalanine. Sequences without an unambiguous match to a single V gene segment were excluded from the earlier analysis of almost 600 of the donors. In an earlier analysis of about 590 of the donors, a V segment was called functional when productive rearrangements were above 56.7%, and segregating when the standard deviation between donors exceeded 5%. A statistical classification framework was developed to diagnose cytomegalovirus status using the catalog of TCR beta chain sequences. A later analysis assigned V and J genes by comparing TCR nucleotide sequences with IMGT/GENE-DB human TR gene sequences. A later analysis assigned CDR3 sequences and most-parsimonious VDJ recombination scenarios with the TCRdist pipeline. A later analysis defined each TCR beta chain by its CDR3 amino acid sequence plus V-gene family, and excluded reads lacking a unique V-gene family. In a later analysis, fewer than 650 highly shared, low-generation-probability nucleotide sequences were removed to address suspected cross-contamination and a sequencing artifact. For each public chain, a later analysis derived a clonal expansion index from normalized ranks of inferred template counts within each repertoire. A later analysis computed generation probabilities with a VDJ recombination model fitted to out-of-frame rearrangements, and checked the results against IGoR. Hypergeometric tests were used in a later analysis to score TCR-TCR, TCR-HLA and TCR-CMV co-occurrence, with a repertoire-size bias correction applied to the TCR pairs. In a later analysis, false discovery rates were estimated by permuting HLA or CMV assignments 20 times. In a later analysis, co-occurring TCRs were grouped using DBSCAN, with TCRdist sequence similarity added in when clustering inside HLA-allele-positive subsets. Repertoires with fewer than 30,000 or more than 120,000 public chains, plus five repertoires with anomalous nucleotide sharing, were excluded from co-occurrence clustering. Held by TCRdb, this immuneACCESS table contains in-frame sequences only and omits some clones. Under half of the omission traces to an unresolved V gene where checked; the cause of the rest is unknown. The V and J calls and clone size come from that table; D and trimming were worked out from the DNA. The sample has approximately 75,000 clones on record, roughly four fifths of them singletons. The top ten clones comprise 11% of the sample.

Source material: PBMCs. The chain joins TRBV7-8 to TRBJ1-5; the best D guess is TRBD1, with 5 bases matching. The sequence was collected from a woman aged 55-70 years in good health and CMV-seropositive. The sequenced DNA: TGTGCCAGCAGCTTAGTACAGGATCAGCCCCAGCATTTT. This is translated as CASSLVQDQPQHF.